This TCR beta chain was recorded in a study of persistence of HIV-infected CD4 T cells. Broader study findings: Antigen-responding cells were enriched for degenerate expanded CDR3beta sequences.

Cells were stimulated nonspecifically with anti-CD3/anti-CD28 magnetic beads. Sorting selected CD4+ T cells upregulating both CD40 ligand and CD69. Adults with HIV-1 started suppressive ART while chronically infected. Before stimulation, PBMCs underwent CD8+ T cell depletion. Sequencing used immunoSEQ version 4 in survey mode. This table comes from immunoSEQ multiplex PCR, and its TCRdb copy is limited to in-frame clones, with some not included. The repertoire has 35,000 to 50,000 clones, more than 70% of them found once; the top ten carry over 0.9%. The V end lost 2 bases, the J end lost 0 bases, and 7 bases lay between the germline ends. The CDR3 contains 14 residues. Germline V gene data show CDR1 as SGHVS and CDR2 as FQNEAQ. Concerning this clone itself: Its specificity is unknown.

Specimen: CD4+ T cells sorted from PBMCs after approximately 19-hour stimulation, collected from a patient who received antiretroviral therapy. The rearrangement uses TRBV7-8 and TRBJ1-1; D remains ambiguous. The source is an adult man with HIV who was CMV-seropositive. The CDR3 DNA sequence: TGTGCCAGCAGCTTAAATCTTATGAACACTGAAGCTTTCTTT. It specifies CASSLNLMNTEAFF.